One and the same sample provided the 17 T cell receptor beta chains below, sequenced in a study of blood T cells in healthy people across ages. Then a second PCR, running roughly 7 to 11 cycles, was carried out with a sample-barcoded 5' primer and a J-beta primer mix. MiXCR, applied by TCRdb to the 5' RACE reads, yields one record per CDR3 protein. The profile covers approximately 940,000 distinct CDR3 sequences, with around 48% appearing a single time and roughly 12% taken by the ten largest. Sequencing input: blood. These TCRs come from a man under 40 in good health.

Only a few counts were recorded for this clonotype. The chain joins TRBV2 to TRBJ2-5; maybe TRBD1 (6 bases). This CDR3 has 16 amino acids. V lost 0 bases and J lost 11, with 22 bases in between. Per the germline V gene, CDR1 is SNHLY and CDR2 is FYNNEI. CDR3 nucleotide sequence: TGTGCCAGCAGTGAAGCTGAGACAAGGCTAGAGGGGGAGCAGTACTTC. Its translation: CASSEAETRLEGEQYF.

This rearrangement joins TRBV24-1 to TRBJ2-5; 8 nucleotides agree with TRBD1. After removal of 9 bases from V and 5 bases from J, the junction contained 7 bases not matched to a gene. This CDR3 is built from 13 residues. Germline CDR1 reads KGHDR; CDR2 reads SFDVKD. CDR3 loop: CATEGQGQETQYF. The CDR3 nucleotides read TGTGCCACCGAAGGACAGGGTCAGGAGACCCAGTACTTC.

This clonotype has more than one count but fewer than ten. The J gene is TRBJ1-2, the V gene TRBV6-6, with D possibly being TRBD1 (5 bases). CDR3 size: 13 residues. V was clipped by 6 bases and J by 5 bases, with 13 bases between them. Looked up from germline, CDR1 is MNHNY and CDR2 is SVGAGI (reference sequence). The chain's CDR3 is CASRQANTYGYTF. CDR3 DNA sequence: TGTGCCAGCAGACAGGCAAACACTTATGGCTACACCTTC.

The CDR3 spells CASSTKFRDGLEQFF. The CDR3 region has the DNA TGTGCCAGCAGCACCAAGTTCAGGGATGGACTTGAGCAGTTCTTC. The chain carries TRBV7-6 and TRBJ2-1; the D gene could be TRBD1 or TRBD2 (5 bases each). V lost 5 bases and J lost 9, with 20 bases in between. The CDR3 has 15 residues. Looked up from germline, CDR1 is SGHVS and CDR2 is FNYEAQ.

There are a few counts of this clonotype. V usage is TRBV29-1 and J usage is TRBJ1-1; D unresolved. Between the trimmed V and J ends, which lost 5 bases and 0 bases, there was a span of 13 bases. Per germline, CDR1 SQVTM and CDR2 ANQGSEA. CDR3 length equals 14 residues. The CDR3 DNA reads TGCAGCGTTACCCCCCCCGGGGTGAACACTGAAGCTTTCTTT. Translated, it gives CSVTPPGVNTEAFF.

The rearrangement links TRBV25-1 to TRBJ2-3, with TRBD2 as a possible D gene (5 bases). This CDR3 has 16 amino acids. V lost 4 bases and J lost 2, with 16 bases in between. The V gene's germline CDR1 is MGHDK and CDR2 SYGVNS. Written as DNA, the CDR3 is TGTGCCAGCAGTGTTGTCCGAGGGATTAACACAGATACGCAGTATTTT. It codes for CASSVVRGINTDTQYF.

This clonotype came up many times. The chain has TRBV7-2 and TRBJ2-3, with TRBD1 matching over 9 bases. Trimming at V came to 3 bases and at J to 3 bases, leaving 1 base not matched to a gene. The CDR3 contains 14 residues. In germline, CDR1 is SGHTA, CDR2 FQGNSA. Here the CDR3 DNA reads TGTGCCAGCAGCTTTGGGACAGGGACAGATACGCAGTATTTT. The encoded protein is CASSFGTGTDTQYF.

The rearrangement links TRBV7-2 to TRBJ2-1, with 8 nucleotides matching TRBD2. Trimming cost V 3 bases and J 8 bases; bases outside gene matches: 3. The CDR3 extends over 13 amino acids. Germline loops: CDR1 SGHTA, CDR2 FQGNSA. CDR3 amino acids: CASSFGTRYEQFF. CDR3 nucleotide sequence: TGTGCCAGCAGCTTCGGGACTAGATATGAGCAGTTCTTC.

This chain uses TRBV9 with TRBJ2-3; 8 bases map to TRBD1. The CDR3 loop spans 16 amino acids. Per the germline V gene, CDR1 is SGDLS and CDR2 is YYNGEE. V trimming: 0 bases; J trimming: 4 bases; junction bases outside the gene matches: 7. CDR3 protein: CASSVAGGQKSDTQYF. As DNA, the CDR3 is TGTGCCAGCAGCGTAGCAGGGGGCCAAAAGTCAGATACGCAGTATTTT.

V usage is TRBV27 and J usage is TRBJ2-3; no firm D call. The germline V gene encodes CDR1 MNHEY and CDR2 SMNVEV (reference sequence). The CDR3 sequence is 14 residues long. Trimming removed 0 bases at V and 6 bases at J, with 10 bases between. CDR3 bases: TGTGCCAGCAGTTTATCGTCCCCCAAGGATACGCAGTATTTT. Protein product: CASSLSSPKDTQYF.

The rearrangement links TRBV28 to TRBJ2-2; TRBD1 matches at 7 bases. The J segment lost 6 bases and the V segment lost 6 bases, leaving 7 bases of the junction unmatched. This CDR3 contains 14 residues. Looked up from germline, CDR1 is MDHEN and CDR2 is SYDVKM. CDR3 nucleotides: TGTGCCAGCAGCGTTAACAGGGGATCCGGGGAGCTGTTTTTT. Translating gives CASSVNRGSGELFF. Full variable domain (outside the CDR3, taken from reference TRBV28 and TRBJ2-2): DVKVTQSSRYLVKRTGEKVFLECVQDMDHENMFWYRQDPGLGLRLIYFSYDVKMKEKGDIPEGYSVSREKKERFSLILESASTNQTSMYLCASSVNRGSGELFFGEGSRLTVL.

The chain employs TRBV6-5 and TRBJ2-7; D is possibly TRBD1 (6 bases). This CDR3 has 13 residues. V gave up 9 bases and J gave up 2 bases, with 14 bases separating them. Germline CDR1 MNHEY, CDR2 SVGAGI. The CDR3 spells CARKQGIPYEQYF. The CDR3 DNA reads as TGTGCCAGGAAACAGGGTATACCCTACGAGCAGTACTTC.

The rearrangement joins TRBV29-1 to TRBJ2-3, with a possible D match to TRBD2 (6 bases). The V end was cut by 1 base, the J end by 2 bases, with 13 bases between. There are 15 residues in the CDR3. Germline V gene data show CDR1 as SQVTM and CDR2 as ANQGSEA. CDR3 protein: CSVEVSGVSTDTQYF. CDR3 bases: TGCAGCGTTGAAGTCTCGGGGGTTTCCACAGATACGCAGTATTTT.

The chain has TRBV28 and TRBJ2-5; tentatively, D is TRBD1 (5 bases). Germline V CDR1 and CDR2: MDHEN, SYDVKM. Trimming removed 6 bases at V and 12 bases at J, with 17 bases between. This CDR3 spans 12 amino acids. This CDR3 is CASSQQGSAEYF. Here the CDR3 DNA reads TGTGCCAGCAGCCAGCAGGGCTCAGCCGAGTACTTC.

The chain recombines TRBV20-1 with TRBJ1-5; D possibly corresponds to TRBD1 (5 bases). The CDR3 totals 11 residues. Germline V gene sequence: CDR1 DFQATT, CDR2 SNEGSKA (reference sequence). The V gene lost 3 bases and the J gene lost 7 bases, with 7 bases spanning the gap. CDR3 coding DNA: TGCAGTGCTAGCCAGGGCCAGCCCCAGCATTTT. It encodes CSASQGQPQHF.

The chain links TRBV5-1 to TRBJ1-1; TRBD1 matches at 9 bases. CDR3 length equals 16 residues. After removal of 0 bases from V and 1 base from J, the junction contained 4 bases not matched to a gene. Looked up from germline, CDR1 is SGHRS and CDR2 is YFSETQ. CDR3 nucleotide sequence: TGCGCCAGCAGCTTGGATGGGACAGGGAGGAACACTGAAGCTTTCTTT. The encoded protein is CASSLDGTGRNTEAFF.

CDR3 sequence (DNA): TGTGCTTCCTTCGCACAGGGTGGCTCCTATAATTCACCCCTCCACTTT. This sequence encodes CASFAQGGSYNSPLHF. The chain is built from TRBV28 and TRBJ1-6, with TRBD1 as a possible D gene (6 bases). The CDR3 runs 16 residues. The germline V gene has CDR1 MDHEN and CDR2 SYDVKM.